These 9 T cell receptor beta chains came from one sample sequenced in a study of CD8 T cells in ankylosing spondylitis. TCRdb reprocessed the 5' RACE reads with MiXCR, giving one entry per CDR3 protein. Seen here are about 31,000 distinct CDR3 sequences, 6.5% to 9% observed once, and the top ten hold over 9.5%. The material sequenced was blood, either unsorted or a sorted T cell fraction (not recorded which). Source of these receptors: a male donor with ankylosing spondylitis or in good health (not recorded which).

The table lists this clonotype with many counts. The chain carries TRBV7-2 and TRBJ1-3; 8 bases align to TRBD1. The CDR3 is 17 residues long. V dropped 5 bases and J dropped 3; count of bases not matched to a gene: 12. Germline CDR1 is SGHTA and CDR2 is FQGNSA. The CDR3 DNA is TGTGCCAGCAGCCGACCACCGGACAGGGAGGGTGGAAACACCATATATTTT. Its translation: CASSRPPDREGGNTIYF.

The table lists this clonotype with a few counts. This CDR3 reads CASAGPGNTEAFF. CDR3 DNA: TGTGCTAGTGCCGGACCCGGGAACACTGAAGCTTTCTTT. The chain uses TRBV12-5 and TRBJ1-1; D not resolved. Trimming shortened V by 7 bases and J by 1 base, and 10 bases separated the two germline ends. The CDR3 is 13 residues long. Germline CDR1 and CDR2: LGHNT and FRNRAP.

This clonotype was counted at least ten times. The chain uses TRBV12-3 or TRBV12-4 and TRBJ1-5; no firm D call. The CDR3 has 15 amino acids. V lost 3 bases to trimming and J lost 4 bases, with 13 bases between them. Here the CDR3 reads CASSFEGWENQPQHF. The CDR3 nucleotides read TGTGCCAGCAGTTTTGAGGGATGGGAAAATCAGCCCCAGCATTTT.

There are many counts of this clonotype. J is TRBJ2-1 and V is TRBV20-1, with D possibly being TRBD2 (6 bases). Trimming took off 0 bases at V and 4 bases at J, with 13 bases between the two ends. The V gene's germline CDR1 is DFQATT and CDR2 SNEGSKA (reference sequence). The CDR3 sequence is 15 residues long. CDR3 coding DNA: TGCAGTGCTAGAGATGGGGGACTGGCGTACAATGAGCAGTTCTTC. As protein: CSARDGGLAYNEQFF.

This clonotype was seen a handful of times. This chain links TRBV7-2 with TRBJ2-3; D gene ambiguous. The germline gives CDR1 SGHTA, CDR2 FQGNSA. This CDR3 region has 13 residues. V was trimmed by 4 bases and J by 7 bases, leaving 12 bases between them. The CDR3 is CASSSGTSNTQYF. As DNA, the CDR3 is TGTGCCAGCAGCTCAGGAACATCGAATACGCAGTATTTT.

This clonotype was seen a single time. A much larger clone differs by one base, so this may be a read error. This sequence joins TRBV7-2 and TRBJ2-3, with a tentative D call TRBD2 (6 bases). Per germline, CDR1 SGHTA and CDR2 FQGNSA. This CDR3 has 15 residues. The CDR3 is CGSSFPGLLKDTQYF. The CDR3 DNA sequence: TGTGGCAGCAGCTTTCCGGGACTTTTAAAAGATACGCAGTATTTT.

This clonotype came up many times. The chain employs TRBV3-1 and TRBJ1-1; no clear D gene. CDR1 is LGHDT and CDR2 is YNNKEL in the germline V gene (reference sequence). This CDR3 is 14 amino acids long. Trimming took 3 bases from V and 1 from J, leaving 9 bases between them. The CDR3 is CASSQFGENTEAFF. The CDR3 nucleotides read TGTGCCAGCAGCCAGTTCGGGGAGAACACTGAAGCTTTCTTT.

Only a few counts were recorded for this clonotype. A much larger clone lies a single base off, so this may be a read error. The rearrangement uses TRBV12-3 or TRBV12-4 and TRBJ1-1; the D is unclear. The CDR3 runs 11 residues. The CDR3 nucleotides are TGTGTCGCGCAGGAGAACACTGAAGCTTTCTTT. Its protein product is CVAQENTEAFF.

This clonotype was found many times. CDR3 region: CSARGLAELTGELFF. CDR3 nucleotide sequence: TGCAGTGCCCGGGGACTAGCGGAGCTCACCGGGGAGCTGTTTTTT. The rearrangement uses TRBV20-1 and TRBJ2-2; TRBD2 matches at 11 bases. In germline, CDR1 is DFQATT, CDR2 SNEGSKA (reference sequence). This CDR3 is built from 15 residues. Unmatched junction bases numbered 7, after V lost 6 bases and J lost 4 bases.